This T cell receptor (beta chain) was recovered during a study of cytomegalovirus exposure and HLA in healthy donors. Findings and caveats of the study: The availability of immune exposure information extended only to CMV serostatus. Links to common viral pathogens appeared, in a later analysis, for several of the most significant clusters.

Points on this clone: What it recognizes is unknown.

Germline-derived CDR1 and CDR2 are MNHNS and SASEGT. V lost 4 bases, J lost 8 bases, and 12 bases stayed unmatched. The CDR3 consists of 16 residues. PCR primers comprised 60 Vbeta and 13 Jbeta primers. Sequencing used immunoSEQ multiplex PCR; TCRdb keeps in-frame clones, though not all of them. The data hold 60,000 to 100,000 clones, with 78% observed a single time. The TCR comes from a man aged 35-49 years in good health and CMV-seronegative. The chain joins TRBV6-1 to TRBJ1-4; 8 nucleotides line up with TRBD1. Sequenced input: PBMCs. In nucleotides, the CDR3 is TGTGCCAGCAGTGGCAGTGACAGGGGCGGAATGGAAAAACTGTTTTTT. Translating it yields CASSGSDRGGMEKLFF.